This T cell receptor beta chain was profiled in a study of blood T cell repertoires in COVID-19. Study context: Samples taken during acute and convalescent COVID-19 were collected in the United States, Italy and Spain. Sources were T cells, B-cell-depleted T cells, or PBMCs; the material itself was cDNA or gDNA.

CDR1 and CDR2 (germline): SGHRS, YFSETQ. CDR3 length equals 13 residues. The ends were cut back, 7 bases at V and 0 bases at J, with 10 bases in the middle. This clone showed up just once. Patients at the Seattle site were enrolled during active infection and followed longitudinally. In the original workflow: Cell counts per sample came from amplifying reference gene primers. Using immunoSEQ multiplex PCR, the repertoire was profiled, and TCRdb retains in-frame clones only, with some absent. V and J calls and clone size are given by that table; D and trimming were obtained from the DNA. The data hold 250,000 to 350,000 clones, with around 85% observed a single time.

This chain uses TRBV5-1 with TRBJ1-1, with D hard to call. This TCR derives from a human donor with COVID-19, enrolled during active disease. The donor label of this sample is uncertain. Source material: peripheral blood. CDR3 amino acids: CASSPYMNTEAFF. The CDR3 nucleotides are TGCGCCAGCTCGCCTTACATGAACACTGAAGCTTTCTTT. Using reference TRBV5-1 and TRBJ1-1 for the parts outside the CDR3, the full variable domain is KAGVTQTPRYLIKTRGQQVTLSCSPISGHRSVSWYQQTPGQGLQFLFEYFSETQRNKGNFPGRFSGRQFSNSRSEMNVSTLELGDSALYLCASSPYMNTEAFFGQGTRLTVV.